The rows below give T cell receptor beta chains drawn from one sample of a study of CD8+CD57+ T cells in acquired aplastic anemia. TCRdb re-derived calls from the reads in MiXCR, one entry per CDR3 protein. Found here are 260,000 or so distinct CDR3 sequences, 70% to 85% of them singletons; the top ten hold 40% to 55%. Sequencing used sorted CD4+, CD8+, or CD8+CD57+ T cells (not recorded which) from PBMCs. Receptors were obtained from a human donor with aplastic anemia. The CDR3 runs from the conserved cysteine through the conserved F or W. D genes are given only for firm matches. Size values are once, few and many counts, or a class for expanded clones, and some rows have none.

V gene: TRBV19; D gene: .; clone size: .; J gene: TRBJ1-6; CDR3 protein: CASSPRRGSPLHF; CDR3 DNA: TGTGCCAGTAGTCCCAGGAGGGGGTCACCCCTCCACTTT
V gene: TRBV7-9; D gene: .; clone size: many; J gene: TRBJ2-3; CDR3 protein: CASSLVPGALSFGF; CDR3 DNA: TGTGCCAGCAGCTTAGTACCCGGGGCGCTGTCTTTTGGATTT
V gene: TRBV5-6; D gene: .; clone size: .; J gene: TRBJ1-5; CDR3 protein: CASTKTETQPQHF; CDR3 DNA: TGCGCCAGCACCAAGACCGAGACTCAGCCCCAGCATTTT
V gene: TRBV2; D gene: .; clone size: few; J gene: TRBJ1-2; CDR3 protein: CASSDPGSEYTF; CDR3 DNA: TGTGCCAGCAGTGACCCAGGGAGTGAGTACACCTTC
V gene: TRBV7-2; D gene: .; clone size: many; J gene: TRBJ1-2; CDR3 protein: CAGSPHRATSYGYTF; CDR3 DNA: TGTGCCGGCAGCCCTCACAGGGCCACCAGCTATGGCTACACCTTC
V gene: TRBV13; D gene: .; clone size: .; J gene: TRBJ2-5; CDR3 protein: CASSYQQGVVYNEQTQYF; CDR3 DNA: TGTGCCAGCAGTTACCAACAGGGTGTCGTCTACAATGAGCAGACCCAGTACTTC
V gene: TRBV5-6; D gene: .; clone size: .; J gene: TRBJ2-3; CDR3 protein: CASGEEGADTQYF; CDR3 DNA: TGTGCCAGCGGCGAGGAGGGGGCAGATACGCAGTATTTT
V gene: TRBV14; D gene: .; clone size: .; J gene: TRBJ1-1; CDR3 protein: CASSSGLTGQAKTFF; CDR3 DNA: TGTGCCAGCAGCTCAGGACTGACGGGACAAGCCAAAACTTTCTTT
V gene: TRBV9; D gene: TRBD1; clone size: .; J gene: TRBJ1-6; CDR3 protein: CASSVGDSADTQSLHF; CDR3 DNA: TGTGCCAGCAGCGTAGGGGACAGTGCAGATACGCAGTCCCTCCACTTT
V gene: TRBV7-3; D gene: .; clone size: once; J gene: TRBJ2-6; CDR3 protein: CASSSAGSYGDNVLTF; CDR3 DNA: TGTGCCAGCAGCTCAGCGGGTAGCTACGGAGACAACGTCCTGACTTTC
V gene: TRBV7-2; D gene: .; clone size: .; J gene: TRBJ2-1; CDR3 protein: CASSFHNPRESHEQFF; CDR3 DNA: TGTGCCAGCAGCTTTCACAACCCCCGGGAGAGCCATGAGCAGTTCTTC